This TCR beta chain was retrieved from a study of blood T cells in healthy people across ages. Using a J-beta primer mix together with a sample-barcoded 5' primer, a second PCR was run for roughly 6 to 12 cycles. TCRdb re-analysed the 5' RACE reads in MiXCR, keeping a single row per CDR3 protein. Among 600,000 to 850,000 distinct CDR3 sequences listed, around 25% were seen once. This clonotype was detected only a few times. The same sample was also studied in work on T cells of mothers and their children.

The sequence derives from a boy aged 5-17 years in good health. The specimen sequenced was blood.

Here the CDR3 reads CSVGLSGILETQYF. DNA for the CDR3: TGCAGCGTTGGTTTATCGGGAATTCTAGAGACCCAGTACTTC. The J gene is TRBJ2-5, the V gene TRBV29-1; D is perhaps TRBD2 (5 bases). Germline-derived CDR1 and CDR2 are SQVTM and ANQGSEA. CDR3 length equals 14 residues. V was pared by 4 bases and J by 4 bases, with 16 bases between.